This T cell receptor beta chain was obtained from a study of read filtering for tumor transcriptome and immune sequencing. Bone marrow was sampled from every patient at the time of active disease. In its sample, this clonotype was seen many times. Its target is not known. From roughly 0.4 ug of RNA, a library with molecular barcoded alpha/delta and beta/gamma adaptors was made. TCRdb ran MiXCR on the reads and lists one entry per CDR3 protein. The sample consists of tens of thousands of distinct CDR3 sequences, roughly an eighth of them appearing once. Study-wide findings and caveats: Approximately 80% of IR-seq clonotypes had one read, totaling about 3.5% of reads; RNA-seq: 74.6% and 44.6%.

Trimming took 2 bases from V and 9 from J; bases not matched to a gene: 6. The CDR3 loop spans 16 amino acids. Germline-derived CDR1 and CDR2 are SGHTA and FQGTGA. Material: a population of CD138-negative cells sorted from bone marrow. The source of this sequence is a donor at least 40 years old with multiple myeloma. The V call is TRBV7-3, the J call TRBJ2-1, with 14 bases that match TRBD2. The CDR3 DNA sequence: TGTGCCAGCAGCTTATCCCCTGGGACTAGCGGGAGTGAGCAGTTCTTC. Its translation is CASSLSPGTSGSEQFF.